This record looks at one TCR beta chain sequence and its context. Germline CDR1 reads SGHRS; CDR2 reads YFSETQ. The CDR3 is 14 amino acids. Trimming removed 0 bases from V and 2 bases from J, with 8 bases in between. This record comes from a study of control samples from healthy donors and cancer patients. Some clones are missing from TCRdb's copy, which holds only in-frame ones; the method was immunoSEQ multiplex PCR. This table holds 50,000 to 65,000 clones, 90% found once. Sequences were obtained from PBMCs. V is TRBV5-1 and J is TRBJ2-5; D not certain. This sequence was found in a woman aged 50 to 60 with colorectal cancer. The CDR3 nucleotides are TGCGCCAGCAGCTTGGCGGCCCATCAAGAGACCCAGTACTTC. Protein product: CASSLAAHQETQYF.